A selection of T cell receptor beta chains follows, all from one sample in a study of radiation and T cells in renal cell carcinoma. Assay used: immunoSEQ multiplex PCR; TCRdb lists only in-frame clones, some missing. The table includes fewer than 90,000 clones, 65% to 90% detected once. Source: blood, taken from a patient whose treatment included radiotherapy and nephrectomy. These receptors were taken from a woman between 50 and 59 years old with renal cell carcinoma. Each CDR3 is given without its conserved first and last residue. Each record gives: V gene, J gene, CDR3 protein.

>TRBV25-1|TRBJ2-7
ASSLTSGSRYEQY
>TRBV11-2|TRBJ2-3
ASSLSPAGRY
>TRBV15|TRBJ2-1
ATSRDRIGYNEQF
>TRBV5-6|TRBJ2-3
ASSLDTITDTQY
>TRBV29-1|TRBJ2-5
SVRQGALQETQY
>TRBV10-1|TRBJ2-1
ASSGTSEFNEQF
>TRBV4-3|TRBJ2-3
ASSQGSPDTQY
>TRBV7-2|TRBJ1-5
ASSLGQGMGISNQPQH
>TRBV6-1|TRBJ2-7
ASSEEDFTPTYEQY
>TRBV6-5|TRBJ2-1
ASSTGTRVFEQF
>TRBV5-1|TRBJ1-5
ASSVGTGNQPQH
>TRBV6-5|TRBJ1-3
ASSDVGFSGNTIY
>TRBV6-5|TRBJ1-3
ASRGPPAGNTIY
>TRBV5-1|TRBJ1-4
ASSLNGGRDEKLF
>TRBV7-3|TRBJ2-1
ASSPRQESNEQF
>TRBV6-6|TRBJ1-5
ASSRQGTGIGQPQH
>TRBV10-3|TRBJ2-7
ATRDSSYEQY
>TRBV7-9|TRBJ2-7
ASSQAQFNEQY
>TRBV19|TRBJ2-7
ASSPRLAGDGEQY
>TRBV6-4|TRBJ2-2
ASSDRETGELF
>TRBV2|TRBJ1-1
ASTGSLQPAF
>TRBV5-1|TRBJ2-5
ASSPTGARETQY
>TRBV7-8|TRBJ2-7
ASSLLQGAGVGYEQY
>TRBV10-1|TRBJ1-5
ASSDRQTRCQPQH
>TRBV15|TRBJ2-3
ATSRPRNRDTSTDTQY
>TRBV5-6|TRBJ2-3
ASSPRTGGGGTQY
>TRBV19|TRBJ1-4
ASTGQPNEKLF